This entry concerns a single TCR beta chain. Its antigen is unknown. Library prep was done by the immunoSEQ multiplex PCR assay. The multiplex PCR relied on a mix of 60 forward primers for TCR Vbeta segments and 13 reverse primers for TCR Jbeta segments. Amplification of the CDR3 region of rearranged TCR beta genes was performed with a multiplex PCR assay on genomic DNA. The amplified TCR beta libraries were sequenced on the Illumina HiSeq System as 87-base-pair reads. Concerning the study's data processing: A later analysis counted about 80 million unique TCR beta chains across the 500 to 850 repertoires, and around 9.9 million of these chains were shared by at least two donors. Raw reads were error-corrected and collapsed into unique sequences with a nearest-neighbor algorithm that merged closely related sequences to remove PCR and sequencing errors. Alignment of CDR3 sequences to IMGT reference sequences was used to assign V, D and J gene segments. For a sequence to be retained, at least a six-nucleotide match to both a V gene segment and a J gene segment was required. Rearrangements were called productive when the CDR3 lacked stop codons and stayed in frame with V and J; all others were non-productive. Following IMGT convention, CDR3 was defined as the stretch from the second conserved V-encoded cysteine to the conserved J-encoded phenylalanine. The earlier analysis of some 580 of the donors excluded any sequence lacking an unambiguous match to a single V gene segment. In an earlier analysis of approximately 560 of the donors, a V segment was called functional when productive rearrangements were above 56.7%, and segregating when the standard deviation between donors exceeded 5%. To diagnose cytomegalovirus status from the catalog of TCR beta chain sequences, a statistical classification framework was built. V and J gene assignment, in a later analysis, came from comparing TCR nucleotide sequences with IMGT/GENE-DB human TR gene sequences. The TCRdist pipeline was used in a later analysis to assign CDR3 sequences and most-parsimonious VDJ recombination scenarios. In a later analysis, every TCR beta chain was defined by the combination of its CDR3 amino acid sequence and its V-gene family, and reads without a unique V-gene family were dropped. A later analysis removed roughly 590 highly shared, low-generation-probability nucleotide sequences to deal with suspected cross-contamination and a sequencing artifact. In a later analysis, a clonal expansion index for each public chain was calculated from normalized within-repertoire ranks of inferred template counts. In a later analysis, generation probabilities were computed using a VDJ recombination model fitted to out-of-frame rearrangements, and the results were checked against IGoR. In a later analysis, TCR-TCR, TCR-HLA and TCR-CMV co-occurrence was scored with hypergeometric tests, and a repertoire-size bias correction was applied to TCR pairs. A later analysis estimated false discovery rates by permuting HLA or CMV assignments 20 times. In a later analysis, co-occurring TCRs were grouped with DBSCAN, and TCRdist sequence similarity was added when clustering was performed within HLA-allele-positive subsets. For co-occurrence clustering, repertoires with fewer than 30,000 or more than 120,000 public chains were excluded, along with roughly five repertoires with anomalous nucleotide sharing. In TCRdb, the immuneACCESS table is reduced to in-frame sequences with V and J assigned. These tables do not hold every clone; where another copy was compared, an unresolved V gene accounts for under half, and the others remain unexplained. D and trimming come from the DNA, and the V and J calls and clone size come from that table. The table for this sample lists tens of thousands of clones. The ten largest account for 8% to 10% of the sample.

The data were taken from a study of cytomegalovirus exposure and HLA in healthy donors (TCRdb year 2017). Describing the broader study: An earlier analysis of several hundred of the donors reported approximately 300 Gb of sequence data and some 120 million unique TCR beta sequences from some 180 million T cells. Roughly 300 gigabases of sequencing data and about 92 million unique TCR sequences made up an early release that covered some 640 HLA-typed donors. Among the roughly 400 genotyped donors, around 81% belonged to the genetic ancestry cluster associated with self-reported Caucasian donors. The study aimed to test whether cataloging public T cell receptors could reveal signatures of past pathogen exposure. Using immunosequencing, the study profiled T cell repertoires from fewer than 850 subjects and related those repertoires to cytomegalovirus serostatus. In addition to the first cohort of 666 subjects, a separate validation cohort of over 90 different subjects was used. To predict cytomegalovirus infection status, the study combined high-throughput TCR immunosequencing, statistical association of individual TCRs with disease status, and machine learning. A later analysis re-examined previously published TCR beta repertoires from just over 650 donors and added high-resolution HLA genotyping to investigate patterns of TCR occurrence. Rather than drawing on any new phenotypic data, the later analysis identified candidate immune exposures from TCR beta sequences and the way those sequences occurred across donors. An earlier analysis of about 600 of the donors used high-throughput TCR beta sequencing to judge whether each TCR beta V gene segment behaved as functional or pseudogenic. Donor age, sex, ethnicity and CMV serostatus were compiled alongside the repertoire data. In a later genetic analysis, genome-wide SNP genotypes for about three fifths of the roughly 670 donors were used, and that subset was treated as a discovery cohort. Every repertoire in the discovery cohort had been generated on one and the same sequencing platform. HLA typing included class I and class II loci at four-digit resolution. Typing coverage varied by locus: 629-630 donors for A, B, C, DRB1 and DQB1; more than 500 for DQA1; around 610 for DPA1; roughly 470 for DPB1. Four to six DR-DQ haplotypes were handled as single units for association and clustering, since linkage in the cohort was strong. Among some 410 genotyped donors of the cohort, an average of about 240,000 unique TCR beta nucleotide sequences were sequenced per donor, around 20% of them non-productive. Overall study outcomes, separate from this receptor: The only immune exposure information available for the cohort was CMV serostatus. In a later analysis, several top co-occurrence clusters were reported to appear linked to parvovirus B19, influenza, CMV and Epstein-Barr virus. A group of highly shared sequence variants was considered likely to be a technical artifact of the sequencing pipeline. The authors suggested that the approach could potentially be extended to other disease states and immunological phenotypes. A further reported finding was that TCR beta sequences accurately predicted the HLA-A and HLA-B alleles for most subjects in the first cohort. Correlated functional status among segregating V segments might reflect linkage disequilibrium, but an unknown experimental factor could not be ruled out. Broadly in line with IMGT annotations, most TCR beta V segments showed up in productive rearrangements about 90% or about 30% of the time in an earlier analysis of about 500 of the donors. In a later genetic analysis, a missense DCLRE1C variant was associated with V-gene and J-gene trimming of TCR beta chains, and the association was replicated in an independent cohort. Most CMV-associated TCR beta chains appeared to be HLA-restricted in a later analysis, and the HLA associations seemed to be driven largely by CMV exposure. Assigning TCR associations to individual alleles was difficult when HLA alleles, especially DR and DQ, strongly co-occurred. A later analysis associated about 18,000 TCR beta sequences with specific HLA alleles at a false discovery rate of 0.05. Across donors, most TCR sequences were observed very rarely, whereas some public TCRs were present in many individuals. Because counts were too low, some 17 rarely observed V segments, including chromosome 9 orphons, were excluded from the earlier analysis of 587 of the donors. A few of the identified cytomegalovirus-associated TCR beta chains were confirmed in vitro to be specific for cytomegalovirus antigens. A later genetic analysis reported fewer N-insertions in productive TCRs among donors in an Asian-associated ancestry cluster than the roughly 690-donor mean. In a later analysis, HLA-associated TCR beta chains showed more clonal expansion and lower generation probabilities than non-associated chains that were equally common. Some IMGT-functional V segments, including TRBV6-2 and TRBV6-3, could not be distinguished by the 87-base-pair reads and were therefore excluded. Sequencing depth was assumed to be roughly uniform across donors in the presence/absence analyses, though that assumption may not hold. The study listed 150 to 200 TCR beta chains as associated with cytomegalovirus. In this cohort, only TCR beta chains were sequenced, and detectable features were limited by the absence of alpha or paired-chain data. In both the original and validation cohorts, the classifier was reported to diagnose cytomegalovirus status with high specificity and sensitivity. In a later analysis, the rate of TCR association differed among HLA loci, with DRB1 alleles having the most associated TCRs and HLA-C alleles having the fewest. Because some donors lacked HLA typing at each locus, the association tests relied only on the typed subset.

In total, roughly 670 healthy bone marrow donors made up the cohort. At the time of sampling, all cohort members were nominally healthy, though unrecorded immune exposures were likely present. The donor was CMV seronegative and belonged to the group of approximately 320 seronegative cohort members. A peripheral blood sample was collected from each donor, and TCR beta sequencing was performed on peripheral blood mononuclear cells. Genomic DNA extraction from the blood cell samples was performed with the Qiagen DNeasy Blood Extraction Kit. Inclusive of the bounding cysteine and phenylalanine, the CDR3 is 13 residues long. CDR3 DNA is the only sequence kept; it has 39 bases, read in frame from the first base. Deletion took 6 bases off V and 4 bases off J, with a span of 12 bases between the germline ends. CDR1 SGHAT and CDR2 FQNNGV were looked up in the germline V gene.

Rearrangement joined TRBV11-2 to TRBJ1-2, with no confidently assigned D gene. The clonotype originates from a male donor in good health and CMV-seronegative. The specimen sequenced was PBMCs. The CDR3: CASSPQSSYGYTF. The nucleotides read TGTGCCAGCAGTCCACAGAGTTCCTATGGCTACACCTTC.